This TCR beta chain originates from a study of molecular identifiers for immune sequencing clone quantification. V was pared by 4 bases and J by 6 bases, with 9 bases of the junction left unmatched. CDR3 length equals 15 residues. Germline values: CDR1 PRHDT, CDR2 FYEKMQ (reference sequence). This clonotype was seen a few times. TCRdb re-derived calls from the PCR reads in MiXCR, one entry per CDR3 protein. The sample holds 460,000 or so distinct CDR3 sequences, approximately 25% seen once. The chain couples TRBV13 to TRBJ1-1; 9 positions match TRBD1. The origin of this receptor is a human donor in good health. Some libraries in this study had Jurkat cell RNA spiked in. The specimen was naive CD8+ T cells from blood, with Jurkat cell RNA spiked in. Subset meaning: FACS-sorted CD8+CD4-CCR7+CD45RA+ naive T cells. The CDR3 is CASSYITGGDSEAFF. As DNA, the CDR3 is TGTGCCAGCAGCTACATCACAGGGGGCGATTCTGAAGCTTTCTTT.